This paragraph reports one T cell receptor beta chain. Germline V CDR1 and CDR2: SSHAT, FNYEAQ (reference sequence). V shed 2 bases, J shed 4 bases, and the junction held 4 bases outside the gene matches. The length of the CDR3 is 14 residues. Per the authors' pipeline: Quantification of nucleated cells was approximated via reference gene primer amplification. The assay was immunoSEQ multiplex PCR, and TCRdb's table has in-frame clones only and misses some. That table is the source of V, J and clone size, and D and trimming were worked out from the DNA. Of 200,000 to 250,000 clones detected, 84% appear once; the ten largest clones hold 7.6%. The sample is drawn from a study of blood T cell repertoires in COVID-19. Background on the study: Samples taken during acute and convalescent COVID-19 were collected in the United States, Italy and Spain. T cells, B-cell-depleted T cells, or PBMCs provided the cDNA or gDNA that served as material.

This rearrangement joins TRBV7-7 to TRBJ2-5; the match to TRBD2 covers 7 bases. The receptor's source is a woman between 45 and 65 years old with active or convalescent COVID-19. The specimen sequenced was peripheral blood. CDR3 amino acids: CASSLRPGGETQYF. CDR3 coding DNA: TGTGCCAGCAGCTTACGTCCGGGGGGAGAGACCCAGTACTTC.